This T cell receptor beta chain was documented in a study of shared clonotypes between healthy human individuals. Data came from immunoSEQ multiplex PCR; TCRdb stores just in-frame clones and leaves some out. The table lists around 2,000,000 clones, 85% to 95% of them singletons, with 0.13% in the top ten. The source material was naive CD4+ T cells sorted from blood. As to subset: CD45RA+ positively selected. The clonotype originates from a young man in good health.

The CDR3 spells CASSVGVLETQYF. The CDR3 DNA follows: TGTGCCAGTTCTGTAGGGGTCCTGGAGACCCAGTACTTC. The genes are TRBV19 and TRBJ2-5; tentative D call: TRBD1 (5 bases). Germline V lookup: CDR1 LNHDA, CDR2 SQIVND (reference sequence). V was pared by 8 bases and J by 5 bases, with 15 bases between. The CDR3 totals 13 residues.